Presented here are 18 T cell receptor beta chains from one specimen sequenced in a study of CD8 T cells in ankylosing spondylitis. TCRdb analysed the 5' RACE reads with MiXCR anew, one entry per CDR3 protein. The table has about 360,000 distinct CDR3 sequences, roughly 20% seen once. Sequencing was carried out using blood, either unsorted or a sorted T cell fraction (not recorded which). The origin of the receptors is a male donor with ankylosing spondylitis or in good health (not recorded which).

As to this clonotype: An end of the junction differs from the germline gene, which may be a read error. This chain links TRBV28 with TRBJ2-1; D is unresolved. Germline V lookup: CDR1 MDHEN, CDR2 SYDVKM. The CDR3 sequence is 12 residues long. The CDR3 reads CASMGRLSPWIF. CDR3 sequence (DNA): TGTGCCAGCATGGGTAGGTTAAGCCCCTGGATCTTC.

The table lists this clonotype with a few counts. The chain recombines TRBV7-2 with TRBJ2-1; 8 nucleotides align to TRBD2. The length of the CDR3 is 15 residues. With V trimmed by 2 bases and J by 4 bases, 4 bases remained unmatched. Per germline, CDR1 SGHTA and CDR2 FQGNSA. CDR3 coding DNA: TGTGCCAGCAGCTTAATCGGGGGGGCTTACAATGAGCAGTTCTTC. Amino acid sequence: CASSLIGGAYNEQFF.

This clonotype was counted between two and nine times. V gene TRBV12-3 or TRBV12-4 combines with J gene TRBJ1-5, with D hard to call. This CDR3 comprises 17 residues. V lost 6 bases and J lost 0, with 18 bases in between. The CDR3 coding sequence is TGTGCCAGCAGCCCCCCCCTAACTTCATATAGCAATCAGCCCCAGCATTTT. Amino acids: CASSPPLTSYSNQPQHF.

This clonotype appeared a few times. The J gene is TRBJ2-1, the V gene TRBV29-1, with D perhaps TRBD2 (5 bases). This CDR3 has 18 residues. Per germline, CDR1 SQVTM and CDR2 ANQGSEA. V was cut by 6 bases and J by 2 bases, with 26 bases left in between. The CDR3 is CSVEGLGPLPLPYNEQFF. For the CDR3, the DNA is TGCAGCGTCGAGGGTCTCGGGCCCTTGCCCCTCCCCTACAATGAGCAGTTCTTC.

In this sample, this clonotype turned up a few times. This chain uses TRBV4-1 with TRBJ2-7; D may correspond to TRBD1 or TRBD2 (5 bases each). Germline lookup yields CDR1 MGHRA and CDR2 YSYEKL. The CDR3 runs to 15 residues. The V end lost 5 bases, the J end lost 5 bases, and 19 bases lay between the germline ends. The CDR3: CASSSQRGAPDEQYF. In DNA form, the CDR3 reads TGCGCCAGCAGCTCCCAGAGGGGTGCGCCTGACGAGCAGTACTTC.

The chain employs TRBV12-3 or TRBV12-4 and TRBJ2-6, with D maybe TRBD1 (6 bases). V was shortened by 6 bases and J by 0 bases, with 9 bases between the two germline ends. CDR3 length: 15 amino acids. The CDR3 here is CASSDRNSGANVLTF. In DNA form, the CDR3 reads TGTGCCAGCAGCGACAGGAACTCTGGGGCCAACGTCCTGACTTTC.

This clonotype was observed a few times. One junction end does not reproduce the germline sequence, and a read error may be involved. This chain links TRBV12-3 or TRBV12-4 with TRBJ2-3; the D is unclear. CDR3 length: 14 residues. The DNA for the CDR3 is TGTGCCAGCAGTTCGGTCGGTTCTAGTTTCTTGGTCGCGTGG. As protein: CASSSVGSSFLVAW.

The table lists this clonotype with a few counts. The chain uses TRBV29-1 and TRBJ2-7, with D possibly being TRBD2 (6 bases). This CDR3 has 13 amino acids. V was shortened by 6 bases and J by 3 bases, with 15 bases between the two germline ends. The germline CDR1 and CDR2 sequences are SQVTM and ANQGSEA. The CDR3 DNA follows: TGCAGCGTGGCCGGTGGGGGGTTCTACGAGCAGTACTTC. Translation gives CSVAGGGFYEQYF.

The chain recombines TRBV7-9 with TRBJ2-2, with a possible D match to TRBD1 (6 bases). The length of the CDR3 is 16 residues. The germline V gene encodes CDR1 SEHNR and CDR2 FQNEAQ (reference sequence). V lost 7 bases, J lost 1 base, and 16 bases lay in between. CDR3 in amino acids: CASTHPGQQNTGELFF. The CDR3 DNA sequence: TGTGCCAGCACCCATCCGGGACAACAGAACACCGGGGAGCTGTTTTTT. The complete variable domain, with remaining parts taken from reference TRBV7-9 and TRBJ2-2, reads DTGVSQNPRHKITKRGQNVTFRCDPISEHNRLYWYRQTLGQGPEFLTYFQNEAQLEKSRLLSDRFSAERPKGSFSTLEIQRTEQGDSAMYLCASTHPGQQNTGELFFGEGSRLTVL.

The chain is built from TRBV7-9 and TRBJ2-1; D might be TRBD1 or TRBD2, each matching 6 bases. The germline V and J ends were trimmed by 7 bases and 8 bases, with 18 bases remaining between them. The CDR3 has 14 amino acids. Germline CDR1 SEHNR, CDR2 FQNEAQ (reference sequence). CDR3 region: CASTARGDIDEQFF. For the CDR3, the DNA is TGTGCCAGCACCGCGAGGGGGGATATAGATGAGCAGTTCTTC.

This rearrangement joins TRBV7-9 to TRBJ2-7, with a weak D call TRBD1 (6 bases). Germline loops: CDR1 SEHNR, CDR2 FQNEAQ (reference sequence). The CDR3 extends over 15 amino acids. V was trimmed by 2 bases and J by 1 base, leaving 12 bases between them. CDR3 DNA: TGTGCCAGCAGCTTAAGCGGACAGACTTCCTACGAGCAGTACTTC. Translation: CASSLSGQTSYEQYF. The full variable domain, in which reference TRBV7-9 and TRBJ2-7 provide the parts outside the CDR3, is DTGVSQNPRHKITKRGQNVTFRCDPISEHNRLYWYRQTLGQGPEFLTYFQNEAQLEKSRLLSDRFSAERPKGSFSTLEIQRTEQGDSAMYLCASSLSGQTSYEQYFGPGTRLTVT.

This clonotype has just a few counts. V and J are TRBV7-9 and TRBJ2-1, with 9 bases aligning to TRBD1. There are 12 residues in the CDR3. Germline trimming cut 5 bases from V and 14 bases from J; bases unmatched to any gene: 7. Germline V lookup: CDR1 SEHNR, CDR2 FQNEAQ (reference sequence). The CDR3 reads CASSTQGQGKFF. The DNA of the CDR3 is TGTGCCAGCAGCACCCAGGGACAGGGAAAGTTCTTC.

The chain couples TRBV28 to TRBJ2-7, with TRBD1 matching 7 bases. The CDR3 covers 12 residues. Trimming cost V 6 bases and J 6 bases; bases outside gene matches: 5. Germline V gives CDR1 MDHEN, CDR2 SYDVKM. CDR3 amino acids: CASSLDRPEQYF. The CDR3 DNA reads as TGTGCCAGCAGCCTGGACAGGCCCGAGCAGTACTTC.

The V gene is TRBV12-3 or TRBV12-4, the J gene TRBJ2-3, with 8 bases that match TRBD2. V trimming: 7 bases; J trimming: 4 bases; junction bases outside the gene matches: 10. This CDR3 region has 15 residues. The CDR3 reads CASIYRGGDADTQYF. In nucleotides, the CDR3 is TGTGCCAGCATCTACCGGGGGGGCGACGCAGATACGCAGTATTTT.

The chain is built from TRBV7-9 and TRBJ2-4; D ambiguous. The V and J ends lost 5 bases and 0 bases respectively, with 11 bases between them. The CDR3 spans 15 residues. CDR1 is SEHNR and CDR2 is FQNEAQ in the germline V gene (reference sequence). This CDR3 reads CASSTESIAKNIQYF. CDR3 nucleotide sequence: TGTGCCAGCAGCACAGAGAGCATAGCCAAAAACATTCAGTACTTC. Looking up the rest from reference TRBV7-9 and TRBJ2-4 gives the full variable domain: DTGVSQNPRHKITKRGQNVTFRCDPISEHNRLYWYRQTLGQGPEFLTYFQNEAQLEKSRLLSDRFSAERPKGSFSTLEIQRTEQGDSAMYLCASSTESIAKNIQYFGAGTRLSVL.

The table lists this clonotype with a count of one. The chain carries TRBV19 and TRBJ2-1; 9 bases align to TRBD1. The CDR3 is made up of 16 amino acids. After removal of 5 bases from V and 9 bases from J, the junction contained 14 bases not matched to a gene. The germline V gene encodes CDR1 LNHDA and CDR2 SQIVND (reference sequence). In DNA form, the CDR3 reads TGTGCCAGTAGTTTCTCCCCACAGGGGGCGCATAGTGAGCAGTTCTTC. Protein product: CASSFSPQGAHSEQFF.

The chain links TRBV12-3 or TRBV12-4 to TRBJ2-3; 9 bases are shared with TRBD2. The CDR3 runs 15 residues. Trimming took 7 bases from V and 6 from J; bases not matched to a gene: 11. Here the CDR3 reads CASTQPGTSMDTQYF. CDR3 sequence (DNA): TGTGCCAGCACCCAGCCGGGGACTAGCATGGATACGCAGTATTTT.

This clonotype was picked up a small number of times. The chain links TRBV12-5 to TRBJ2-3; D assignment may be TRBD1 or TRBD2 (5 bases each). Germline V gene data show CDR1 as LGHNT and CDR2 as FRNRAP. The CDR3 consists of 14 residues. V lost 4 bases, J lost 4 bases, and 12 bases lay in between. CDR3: CASGSGTGSDTQYF. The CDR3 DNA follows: TGTGCTAGTGGTTCCGGGACCGGCTCAGATACGCAGTATTTT.